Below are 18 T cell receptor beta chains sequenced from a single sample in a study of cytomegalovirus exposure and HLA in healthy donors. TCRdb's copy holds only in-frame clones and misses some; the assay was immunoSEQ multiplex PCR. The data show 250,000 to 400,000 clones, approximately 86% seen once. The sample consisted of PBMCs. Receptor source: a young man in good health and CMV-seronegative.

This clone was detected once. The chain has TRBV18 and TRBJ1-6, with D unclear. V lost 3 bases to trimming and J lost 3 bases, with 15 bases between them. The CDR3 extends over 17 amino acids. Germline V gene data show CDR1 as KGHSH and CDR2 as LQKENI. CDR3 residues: CASSPQGMGSYNSPLHF. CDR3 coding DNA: TGTGCCAGCTCACCCCAAGGAATGGGCAGCTATAATTCACCCCTCCACTTT. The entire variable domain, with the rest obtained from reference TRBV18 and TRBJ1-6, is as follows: NAGVMQNPRHLVRRRGQEARLRCSPMKGHSHVYWYRQLPEEGLKFMVYLQKENIIDESGMPKERFSAEFPKEGPSILRIQQVVRGDSAAYFCASSPQGMGSYNSPLHFGNGTRLTVT.

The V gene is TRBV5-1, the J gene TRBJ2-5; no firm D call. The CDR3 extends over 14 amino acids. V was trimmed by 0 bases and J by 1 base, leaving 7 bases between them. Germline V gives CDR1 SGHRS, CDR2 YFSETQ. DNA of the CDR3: TGCGCCAGCAGCTTGGCGTACAGCCAAGAGACCCAGTACTTC. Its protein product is CASSLAYSQETQYF.

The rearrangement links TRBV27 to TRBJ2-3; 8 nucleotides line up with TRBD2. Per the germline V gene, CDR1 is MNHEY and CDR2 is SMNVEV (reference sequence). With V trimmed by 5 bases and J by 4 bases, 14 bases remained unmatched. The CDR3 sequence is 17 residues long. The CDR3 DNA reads TGTGCCAGCAGTGTTTACGGGGGGGCCTTAGGCGCAGATACGCAGTATTTT. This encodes CASSVYGGALGADTQYF.

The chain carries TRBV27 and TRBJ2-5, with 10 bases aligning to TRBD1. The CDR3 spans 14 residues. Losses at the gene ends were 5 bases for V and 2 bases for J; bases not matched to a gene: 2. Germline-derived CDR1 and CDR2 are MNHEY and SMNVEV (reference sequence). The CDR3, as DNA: TGTGCCAGCAGTGACAGGGGGCCGCAAGAGACCCAGTACTTC. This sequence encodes CASSDRGPQETQYF.

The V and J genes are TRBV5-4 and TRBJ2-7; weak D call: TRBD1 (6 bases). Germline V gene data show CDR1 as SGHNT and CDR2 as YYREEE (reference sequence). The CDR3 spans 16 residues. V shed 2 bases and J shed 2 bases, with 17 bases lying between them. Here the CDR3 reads CASSLKTRTVPYEQYF. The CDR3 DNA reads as TGTGCCAGCAGCTTAAAGACCCGGACAGTTCCCTACGAGCAGTACTTC.

This chain's CDR3 is CASSSLWGDLKNIQYF. CDR3 sequence (DNA): TGTGCCAGCAGTTCCCTTTGGGGGGACTTGAAAAACATTCAGTACTTC. J is TRBJ2-4 and V is TRBV6-6, with D possibly being TRBD2 (6 bases). CDR3 length: 16 residues. Germline CDR1 and CDR2: MNHNY and SVGAGI (reference sequence). Trimming cost V 4 bases and J 4 bases, with 17 bases left between them.

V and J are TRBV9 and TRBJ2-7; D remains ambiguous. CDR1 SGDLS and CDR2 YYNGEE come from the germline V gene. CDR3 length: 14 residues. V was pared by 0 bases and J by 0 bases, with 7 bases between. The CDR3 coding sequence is TGTGCCAGCAGCGTAGGAGTTGTCTCCTACGAGCAGTACTTC. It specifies CASSVGVVSYEQYF.

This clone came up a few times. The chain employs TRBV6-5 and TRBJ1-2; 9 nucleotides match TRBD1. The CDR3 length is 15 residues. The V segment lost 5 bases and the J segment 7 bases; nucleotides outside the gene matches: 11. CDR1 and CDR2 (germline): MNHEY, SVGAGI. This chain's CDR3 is CASSRNRGQLGGYTF. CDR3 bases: TGTGCCAGCAGTCGCAACAGGGGGCAATTGGGTGGCTACACCTTC.

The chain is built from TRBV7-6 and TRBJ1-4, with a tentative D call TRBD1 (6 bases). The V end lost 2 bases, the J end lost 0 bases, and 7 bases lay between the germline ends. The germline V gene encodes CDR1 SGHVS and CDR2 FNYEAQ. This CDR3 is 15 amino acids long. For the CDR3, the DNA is TGTGCCAGCAGCTTAAACAGGGCAACTAATGAAAAACTGTTTTTT. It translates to CASSLNRATNEKLFF.

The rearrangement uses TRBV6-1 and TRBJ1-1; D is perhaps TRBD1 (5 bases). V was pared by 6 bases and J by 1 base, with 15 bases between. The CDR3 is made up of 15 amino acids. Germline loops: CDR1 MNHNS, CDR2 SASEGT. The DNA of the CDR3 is TGTGCCAGCAGCGCGCTGGGCAGGGAGAACACTGAAGCTTTCTTT. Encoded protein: CASSALGRENTEAFF.

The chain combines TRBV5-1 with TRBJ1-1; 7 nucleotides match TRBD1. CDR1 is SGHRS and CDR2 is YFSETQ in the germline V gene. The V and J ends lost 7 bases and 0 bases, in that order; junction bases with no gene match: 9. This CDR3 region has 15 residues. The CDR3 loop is CASETGDRLNTEAFF. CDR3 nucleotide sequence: TGCGCCAGCGAAACCGGGGACAGACTGAACACTGAAGCTTTCTTT.

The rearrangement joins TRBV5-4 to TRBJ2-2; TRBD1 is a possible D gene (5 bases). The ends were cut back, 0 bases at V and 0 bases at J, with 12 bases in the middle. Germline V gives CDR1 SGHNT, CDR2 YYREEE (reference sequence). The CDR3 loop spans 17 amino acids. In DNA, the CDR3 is TGTGCCAGCAGCTTGGTTTGGGGCACAGCGAACACCGGGGAGCTGTTTTTT. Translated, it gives CASSLVWGTANTGELFF.

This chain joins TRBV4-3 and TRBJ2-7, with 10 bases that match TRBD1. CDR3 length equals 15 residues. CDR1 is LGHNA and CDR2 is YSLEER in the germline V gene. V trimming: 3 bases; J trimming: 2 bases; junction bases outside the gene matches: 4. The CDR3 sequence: CASSHAGTGAYEQYF. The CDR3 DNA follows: TGCGCCAGCAGCCATGCCGGGACAGGGGCCTACGAGCAGTACTTC.

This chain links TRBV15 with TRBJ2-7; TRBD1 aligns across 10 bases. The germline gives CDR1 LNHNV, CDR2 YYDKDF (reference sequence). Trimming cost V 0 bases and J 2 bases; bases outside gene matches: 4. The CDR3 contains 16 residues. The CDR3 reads CATSRDRGQGPYEQYF. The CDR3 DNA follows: TGTGCCACCAGCAGAGATAGGGGACAGGGGCCCTACGAGCAGTACTTC. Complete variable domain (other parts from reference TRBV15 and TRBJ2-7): DAMVIQNPRYQVTQFGKPVTLSCSQTLNHNVMYWYQQKSSQAPKLLFHYYDKDFNNEADTPDNFQSRRPNTSFCFLDIRSPGLGDTAMYLCATSRDRGQGPYEQYFGPGTRLTVT.

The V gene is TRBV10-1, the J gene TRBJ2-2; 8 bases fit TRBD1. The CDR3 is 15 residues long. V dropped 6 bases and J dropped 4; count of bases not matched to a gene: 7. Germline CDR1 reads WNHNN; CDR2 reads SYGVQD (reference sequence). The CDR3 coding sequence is TGCGCCAGCAGCGGGGACAGGTTGATCACCGGGGAGCTGTTTTTT. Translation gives CASSGDRLITGELFF.

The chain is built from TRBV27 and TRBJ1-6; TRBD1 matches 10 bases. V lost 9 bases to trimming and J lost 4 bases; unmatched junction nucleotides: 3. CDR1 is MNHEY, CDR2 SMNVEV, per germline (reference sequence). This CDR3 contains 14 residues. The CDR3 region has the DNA TGTGCCAGTAGGACAGGGGGATATAATTCACCCCTCCACTTT. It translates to CASRTGGYNSPLHF.

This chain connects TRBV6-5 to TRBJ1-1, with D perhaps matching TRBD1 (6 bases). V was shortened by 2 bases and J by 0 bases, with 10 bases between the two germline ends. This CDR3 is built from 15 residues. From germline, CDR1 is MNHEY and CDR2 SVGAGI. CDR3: CASSYVGALNTEAFF. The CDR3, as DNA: TGTGCCAGCAGTTACGTGGGGGCCCTGAACACTGAAGCTTTCTTT.

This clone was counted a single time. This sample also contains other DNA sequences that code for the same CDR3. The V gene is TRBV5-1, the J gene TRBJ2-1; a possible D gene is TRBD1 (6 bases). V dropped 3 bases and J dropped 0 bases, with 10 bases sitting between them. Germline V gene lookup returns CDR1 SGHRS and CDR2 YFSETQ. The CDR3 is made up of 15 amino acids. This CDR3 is CASSWTDSSYNEQFF. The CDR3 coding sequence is TGCGCCAGCAGCTGGACAGACAGCTCCTACAATGAGCAGTTCTTC.